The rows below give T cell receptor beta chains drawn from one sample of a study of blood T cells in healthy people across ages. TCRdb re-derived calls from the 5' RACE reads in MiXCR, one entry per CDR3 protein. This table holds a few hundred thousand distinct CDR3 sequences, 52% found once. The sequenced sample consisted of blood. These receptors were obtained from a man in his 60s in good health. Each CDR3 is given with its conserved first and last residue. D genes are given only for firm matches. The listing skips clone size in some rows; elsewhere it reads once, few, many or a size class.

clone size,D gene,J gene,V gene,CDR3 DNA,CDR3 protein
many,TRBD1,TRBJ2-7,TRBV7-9,TGTGCCAGCAGCTTAGTCGGTCGGACAGGCCCACTACGGTCCTACGAGCAGTACTTC,CASSLVGRTGPLRSYEQYF
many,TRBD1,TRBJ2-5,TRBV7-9,TGTGCCAGCAGCCCTGGACAGGGGATTGGGGAGACCCAGTACTTC,CASSPGQGIGETQYF
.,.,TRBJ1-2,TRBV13,TGTGCCAGCAGCTTAGGCAGGGATGGGTATGGCTACACCTTC,CASSLGRDGYGYTF
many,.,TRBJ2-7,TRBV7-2,TGTGCCAGCAGCACCGATTACGAGCAGTACTTC,CASSTDYEQYF
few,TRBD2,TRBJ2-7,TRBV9,TGTGCCAGCAGCGTAGGGGCTAGCGGTTCCTACGAGCAGTACTTC,CASSVGASGSYEQYF
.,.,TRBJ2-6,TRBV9,TGTGCCAGCAGCGTCGGTAACAGTTTCTCTGGGGCCAACGTCCTGACTTTC,CASSVGNSFSGANVLTF
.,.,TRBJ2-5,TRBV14,TGTGCCAGCAGCACCAGGGGGGCGGAGACCCAGTACTTC,CASSTRGAETQYF
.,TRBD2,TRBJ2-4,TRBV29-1,TGCAGCGTTGAAGTTCCGCGGGGGATCAAAAACATTCAGTACTTC,CSVEVPRGIKNIQYF
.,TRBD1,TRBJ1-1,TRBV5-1,TGCACCAGCAGTTCTGCGACAGGGGACACTGAAGCTTTCTTT,CTSSSATGDTEAFF
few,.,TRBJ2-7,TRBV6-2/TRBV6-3,TGTGCCAGCAGTCGGCAAGGGTCGGCCTACGAGCAGTACTTC,CASSRQGSAYEQYF
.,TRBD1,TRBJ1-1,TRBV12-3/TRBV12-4,TGTGCCAGCAGGAATTACAGGGGTGAAGCTTTCTTT,CASRNYRGEAFF
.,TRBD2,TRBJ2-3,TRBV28,TGTGCCAGCACTGGGGGGGGTAGAGATACGCAGTATTTT,CASTGGGRDTQYF
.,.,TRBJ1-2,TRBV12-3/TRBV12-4,TGTGCCAGCAGTTTAGCGGTGGGTAATAGTGGCTACACCTTC,CASSLAVGNSGYTF
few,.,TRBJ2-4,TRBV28,TGTGCCAGCAGTCCGGGCCGCCGTCAGTACTTC,CASSPGRRQYF
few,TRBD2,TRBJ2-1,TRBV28,TGTGCCAGCAGTCCATTAGCGGGAGCGTCAAGGAAGCAGTTCTTC,CASSPLAGASRKQFF
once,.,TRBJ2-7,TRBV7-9,TGTGCCAGCAGCTTAGATGGGGTACGGAACGAGCAGTACTTC,CASSLDGVRNEQYF
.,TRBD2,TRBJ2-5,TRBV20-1,TGCAGTGCTAGTGGCGGGAGGGCCTGGGAGACCCAGTACTTC,CSASGGRAWETQYF
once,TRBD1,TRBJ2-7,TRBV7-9,TGTGCCAGCAGCCCTGAAAGGGGGCTCGAGCAGTACTTC,CASSPERGLEQYF
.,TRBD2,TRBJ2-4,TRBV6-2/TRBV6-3,TGTGCCAGCACTCCTAGCGGTCGAGGGAACATTCAGTACTTC,CASTPSGRGNIQYF
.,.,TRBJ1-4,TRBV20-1,TGCAGTGCTAGAAGCAGGCCCAATAATGAAAAACTGTTTTTT,CSARSRPNNEKLFF
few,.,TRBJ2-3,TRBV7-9,TGTGCCAGCAGCCCGGTCTGGCAGCCAGCAGATACGCAGTATTTT,CASSPVWQPADTQYF
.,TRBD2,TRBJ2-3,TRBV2,TGTGCCAGCAGTGAGCGGGAGGGTCGCACAGATACGCAGTATTTT,CASSEREGRTDTQYF
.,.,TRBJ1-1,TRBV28,TGTGCCAGCAGTTTCGGACGGGGGGGGCTGAGTGAAGCTTTCTTT,CASSFGRGGLSEAFF
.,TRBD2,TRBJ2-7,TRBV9,TGTGCCAGCAGCACAGAGACTAGCTGGGGAAACGAGCAGTACTTC,CASSTETSWGNEQYF
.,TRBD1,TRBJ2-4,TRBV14,TGTGCCAGCAGCCAAGAACAGGGGGCCAAAAACAGTCAGTACTTC,CASSQEQGAKNSQYF
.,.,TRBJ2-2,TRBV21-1,TGTGCCAGCAGCAAAGCGCCCTCGGGGGTGTGGACCGGGGAGCTGTTTTTT,CASSKAPSGVWTGELFF
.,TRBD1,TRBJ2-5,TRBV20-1,TGCAGTGCTAGAGACCCTGGTGAGGGGGCTCACCAAGAGACCCAGTACTTC,CSARDPGEGAHQETQYF
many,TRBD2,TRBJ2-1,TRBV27,TGTGCCAGCAGCTCGAGCGGGGGGGCTTACAATGAGCAGTTCTTC,CASSSSGGAYNEQFF
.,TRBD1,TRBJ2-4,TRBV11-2,TGTGCCAGCAGCCCCGACCTAGGGGGCTACAAAAACATTCAGTACTTC,CASSPDLGGYKNIQYF
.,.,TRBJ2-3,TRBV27,TGTGCCAGCAGTCCCAGGGAATTACTCACAGATACGCAGTATTTT,CASSPRELLTDTQYF
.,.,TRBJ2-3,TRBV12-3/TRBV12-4,TGTGCCAGCGGTATCACAAATACGCAGTATTTT,CASGITNTQYF
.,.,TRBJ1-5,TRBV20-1,TGCAGTGCAACCTGGGGGCAGGAGATCAATCAGCCCCAGCATTTT,CSATWGQEINQPQHF
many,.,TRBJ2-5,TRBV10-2,TGCGCCAGCAGTCAAGCGGGCCACCAAGAGACCCAGTACTTC,CASSQAGHQETQYF
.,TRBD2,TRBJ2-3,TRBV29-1,TGCAGCGTTGAAATGGGAGGACTAGCGGGGAGGCAAGCAGATACGCAGTATTTT,CSVEMGGLAGRQADTQYF
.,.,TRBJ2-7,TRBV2,TGTGCCAGCAGTGAACAGGGCCAAACCTACGAGCAGTACTTC,CASSEQGQTYEQYF
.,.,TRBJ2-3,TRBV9,TGTGCCAGCAGCGTATCGCCTAGCCGCACAGATACGCAGTATTTT,CASSVSPSRTDTQYF
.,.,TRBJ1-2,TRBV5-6,TGTGCCAGCATCACCGGTGGAGGAGCGCGTGGCTACACCTTC,CASITGGGARGYTF
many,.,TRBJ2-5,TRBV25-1,TGTGCCAGCAGTGAATTTGGCAGGTGGAAGGGGACCCAGTACTTC,CASSEFGRWKGTQYF
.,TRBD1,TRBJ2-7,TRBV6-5,TGTGCCAGCAGTTACTCACAGGGGGCGGCCTACGAGCAGTACTTC,CASSYSQGAAYEQYF
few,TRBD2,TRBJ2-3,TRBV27,TGTGCCAGCAGCCGGGCTAGCGGGGCCACAGATACGCAGTATTTT,CASSRASGATDTQYF
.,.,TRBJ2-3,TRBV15,TGTGCCACCAGCAGAGACGGCAGAAGCCCTACAGATACGCAGTATTTT,CATSRDGRSPTDTQYF
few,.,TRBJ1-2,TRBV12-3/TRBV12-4,TGTGCCAGCAGTGACAGGTCTGGCTACACCTTC,CASSDRSGYTF
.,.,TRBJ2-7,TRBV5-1,TGCGCCAGCAGCTTAACCACGATCACCTACGAGCAGTACTTC,CASSLTTITYEQYF
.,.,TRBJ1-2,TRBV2,TGTGCCAGCAGTGAATTTCCAGCTAACTATGGCTACACCTTC,CASSEFPANYGYTF